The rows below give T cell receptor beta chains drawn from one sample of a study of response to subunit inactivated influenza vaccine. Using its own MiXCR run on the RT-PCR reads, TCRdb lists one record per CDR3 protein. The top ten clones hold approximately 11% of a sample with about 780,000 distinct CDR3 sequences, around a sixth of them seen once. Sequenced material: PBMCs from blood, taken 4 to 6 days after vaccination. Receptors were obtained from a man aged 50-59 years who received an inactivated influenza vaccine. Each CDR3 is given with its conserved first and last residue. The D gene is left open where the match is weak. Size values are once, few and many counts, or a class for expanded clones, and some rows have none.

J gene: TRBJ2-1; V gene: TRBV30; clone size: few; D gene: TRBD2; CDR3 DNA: TGTGCCTGGATGCGGGGGGGCTTCTACAATGAGCAGTTCTTC; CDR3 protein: CAWMRGGFYNEQFF
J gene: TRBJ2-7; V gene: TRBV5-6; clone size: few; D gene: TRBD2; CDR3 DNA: TGTGCCAGCAGCCCAGGACTAGCGGGAGGCCGCTATTCCATAAACGAGCAGTACTTC; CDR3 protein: CASSPGLAGGRYSINEQYF
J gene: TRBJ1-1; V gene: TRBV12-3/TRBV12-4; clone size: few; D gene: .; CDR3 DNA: TGTGCCAGCAGTCCAAACGGCCCGGCTGTAGCTTTCTTT; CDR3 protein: CASSPNGPAVAFF
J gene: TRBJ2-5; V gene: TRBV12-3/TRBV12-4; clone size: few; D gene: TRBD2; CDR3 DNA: TGTGCCAGCATTATTAGCGGGGGGGCAGAAGAGACCCAGTACTTC; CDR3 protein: CASIISGGAEETQYF
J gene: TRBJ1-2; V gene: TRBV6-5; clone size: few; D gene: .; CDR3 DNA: TGTGCCAGCAGTTCCGGGACATTTGGCTACACCTTC; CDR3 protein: CASSSGTFGYTF
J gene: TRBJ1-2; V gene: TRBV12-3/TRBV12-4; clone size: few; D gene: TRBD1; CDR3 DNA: TGTGCCAGCAGTTCACCGGGGACAGGTCACTATGGCTACACCTTC; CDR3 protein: CASSSPGTGHYGYTF
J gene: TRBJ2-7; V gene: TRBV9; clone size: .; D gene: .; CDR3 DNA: TGTGCCAGCAGCGTAGGGGCAGAAGCCTACGAGCAGTACTTC; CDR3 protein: CASSVGAEAYEQYF
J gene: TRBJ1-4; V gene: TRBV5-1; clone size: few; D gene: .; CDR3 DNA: TGCGCCAGCAGCTTTAATCCTAATGAAAAACTGTTTTTT; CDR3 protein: CASSFNPNEKLFF
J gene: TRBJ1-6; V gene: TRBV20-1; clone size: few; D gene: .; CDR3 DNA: TGCAGTGCTAGAGATCTGGGGGGCAGGGCGTCCTATAATTCACCCCTCCACTTT; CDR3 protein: CSARDLGGRASYNSPLHF
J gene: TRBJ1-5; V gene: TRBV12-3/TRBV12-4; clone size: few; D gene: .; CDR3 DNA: TGTGCCAGCAGTTTAAGGACAGACAATCAGCCCCAGCATTTT; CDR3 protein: CASSLRTDNQPQHF
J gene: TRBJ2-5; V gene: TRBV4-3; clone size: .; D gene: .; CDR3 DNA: TGCGCCAGCAGCCAAGATACCAGACGCGAGACCCAGTACTTC; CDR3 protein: CASSQDTRRETQYF
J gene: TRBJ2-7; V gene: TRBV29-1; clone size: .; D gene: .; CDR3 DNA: TGCAGCGTTTTCGGGACAACGGGCGAGCAGTACTTC; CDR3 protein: CSVFGTTGEQYF
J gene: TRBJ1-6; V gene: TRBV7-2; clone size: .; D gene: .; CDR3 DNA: TGTGCCAGCAGCTTAGCAGGGGGGCTGGATTCACCCCTCCACTTT; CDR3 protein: CASSLAGGLDSPLHF
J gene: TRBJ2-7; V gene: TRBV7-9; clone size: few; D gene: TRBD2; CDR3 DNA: TGTGCCAGCAGCTTGAGTGCTAGCGGAGAGTACGAGCAGTACTTC; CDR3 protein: CASSLSASGEYEQYF
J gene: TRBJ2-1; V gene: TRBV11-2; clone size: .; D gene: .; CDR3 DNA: TGTGCCACGGGGACTCTCAATGAGCAGTTCTTC; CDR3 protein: CATGTLNEQFF
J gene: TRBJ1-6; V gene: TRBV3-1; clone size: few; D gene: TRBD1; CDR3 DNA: TGTGCCAGCAGCCCGACGGACAGGACCAAAGGTGGTTCACCCCTCCACTTT; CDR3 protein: CASSPTDRTKGGSPLHF
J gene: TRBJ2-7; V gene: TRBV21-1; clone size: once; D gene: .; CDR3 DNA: TGTGCCAGCGGACCGGGACTAGCGGTCTCGTACGAGCAGTACTTC; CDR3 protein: CASGPGLAVSYEQYF
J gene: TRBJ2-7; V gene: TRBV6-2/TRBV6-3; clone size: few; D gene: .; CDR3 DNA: TGTGCCAGCAGTTACTTGATGGGGGGCCGGAGATCCTACGAGCAGTACTTC; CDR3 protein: CASSYLMGGRRSYEQYF
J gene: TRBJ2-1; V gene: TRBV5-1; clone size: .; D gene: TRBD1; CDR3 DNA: TGCGCCAGCAGCTTGGGAGGGACAGGGGTGCCCAATGAGCAGTTCTTC; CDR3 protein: CASSLGGTGVPNEQFF
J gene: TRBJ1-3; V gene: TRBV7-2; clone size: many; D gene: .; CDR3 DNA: TGTGCCAGCAGCTTAGTTTCTGACTCTGGAAACACCATATATTTT; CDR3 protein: CASSLVSDSGNTIYF
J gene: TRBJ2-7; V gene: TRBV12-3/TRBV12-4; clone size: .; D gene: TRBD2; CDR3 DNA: TGTGCCAGCAGTTTTAGTCCCGGACTAGCGGGCAGATCCGAGCAGTACTTC; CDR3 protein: CASSFSPGLAGRSEQYF
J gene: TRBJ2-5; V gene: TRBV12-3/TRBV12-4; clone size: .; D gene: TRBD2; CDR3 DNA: TGTGCCAGCAGTTCTAGCGGGGGGTCAGAGACCCAGTACTTC; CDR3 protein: CASSSSGGSETQYF
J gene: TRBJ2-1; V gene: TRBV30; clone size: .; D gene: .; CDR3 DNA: TGTGCCTGGAGTACTAGCCCAGGGATCGATGAGCAGTTCTTC; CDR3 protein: CAWSTSPGIDEQFF
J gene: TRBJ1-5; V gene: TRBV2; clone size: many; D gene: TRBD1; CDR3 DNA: TGTGCCAGCAGTGAGCGAGACAGGGGTCTTCAGCCCCAGCATTTT; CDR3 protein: CASSERDRGLQPQHF
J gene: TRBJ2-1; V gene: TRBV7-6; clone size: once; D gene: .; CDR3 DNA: TGTACCAGCAGCACGGACGTAACGGGGAGCCCCTACAATGAGCAGTTCTTC; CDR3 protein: CTSSTDVTGSPYNEQFF
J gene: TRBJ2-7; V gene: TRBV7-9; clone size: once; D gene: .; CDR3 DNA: TGTGCCAGCAGCCCCGGGGGCGGGGGACTTGCCTACGAGCAGTACTTC; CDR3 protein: CASSPGGGGLAYEQYF
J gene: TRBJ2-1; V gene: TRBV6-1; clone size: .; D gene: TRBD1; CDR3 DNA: TGTGCCAGCAACCCGGGACAGGGGTACAATGAGCAGTTCTTC; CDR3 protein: CASNPGQGYNEQFF
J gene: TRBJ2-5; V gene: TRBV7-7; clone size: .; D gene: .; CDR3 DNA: TGTGCTAGCAGCTCCCTTGGTTCCCTAGAGACCCAGTACTTC; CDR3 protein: CASSSLGSLETQYF
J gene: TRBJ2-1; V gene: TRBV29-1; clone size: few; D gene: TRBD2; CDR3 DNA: TGCAGCGTTGTAGCGGGGGGTTATTACAATGAGCAGTTCTTC; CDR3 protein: CSVVAGGYYNEQFF
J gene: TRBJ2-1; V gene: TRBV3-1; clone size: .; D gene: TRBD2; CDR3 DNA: TGTGCCAGCAGCCGAAGGGAGGGGAGCAATGAGCAGTTCTTC; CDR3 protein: CASSRREGSNEQFF
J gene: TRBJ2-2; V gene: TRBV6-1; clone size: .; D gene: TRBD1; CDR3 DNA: TGTGCCAGCAGAAACCGGGACAGGGCGAACACCGGGGAGCTGTTTTTT; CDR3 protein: CASRNRDRANTGELFF
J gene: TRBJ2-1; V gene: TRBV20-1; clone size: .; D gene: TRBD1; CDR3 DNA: TGCAGTTGGGACAGGGGGAATGGGAAGCAGTTCTTC; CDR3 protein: CSWDRGNGKQFF
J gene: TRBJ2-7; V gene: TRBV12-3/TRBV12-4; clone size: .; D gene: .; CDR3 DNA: TGTGCCAGCAGCACCGGGGGCCTCTACGAGCAGTACTTC; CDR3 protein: CASSTGGLYEQYF
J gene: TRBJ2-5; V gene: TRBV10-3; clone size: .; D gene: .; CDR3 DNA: TGTGCCATACGCCGACAGGAACAAGAGACCCAGTACTTC; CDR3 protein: CAIRRQEQETQYF
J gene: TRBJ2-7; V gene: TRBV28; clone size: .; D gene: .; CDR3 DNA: TGTGCCAGCAGTCCCCGGAGGCTGAAGGAGCAGTACTTC; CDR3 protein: CASSPRRLKEQYF
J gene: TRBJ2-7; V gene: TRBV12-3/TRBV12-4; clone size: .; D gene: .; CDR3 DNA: TGTGCCAGCAGTTTAAGGGGCCACGAGCAGTACTTC; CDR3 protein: CASSLRGHEQYF
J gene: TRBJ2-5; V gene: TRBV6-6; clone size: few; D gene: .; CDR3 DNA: TGTGCCAGCAGTTACTTGGACGGAAAACAGTACTTC; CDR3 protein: CASSYLDGKQYF
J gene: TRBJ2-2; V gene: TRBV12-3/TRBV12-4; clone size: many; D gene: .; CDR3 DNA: TGTGCCAGCAGTCCGGACGGTAACACCGGGGAGCTGTTTTTT; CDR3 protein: CASSPDGNTGELFF
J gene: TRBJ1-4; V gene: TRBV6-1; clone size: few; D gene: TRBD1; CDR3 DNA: TGTGCCAGCACCCACAACTCGGGACAGGGAAGTGAACTGTTTTTT; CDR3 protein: CASTHNSGQGSELFF
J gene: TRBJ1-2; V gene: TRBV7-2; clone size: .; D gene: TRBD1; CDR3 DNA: TGTGCCAGCAGCTTAGACAGGGGCCTCTATGGCTACACCTTC; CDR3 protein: CASSLDRGLYGYTF
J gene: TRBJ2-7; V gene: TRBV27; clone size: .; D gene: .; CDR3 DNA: TGTGCCAGCAGTCTATCGTTGTCCGTCCACGAGCAGTACTTC; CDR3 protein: CASSLSLSVHEQYF
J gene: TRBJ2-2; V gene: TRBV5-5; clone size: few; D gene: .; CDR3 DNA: TGTGCCAGCAGCTTGGGGGCTAGCTCGGCCGGGGAGCTGTTTTTT; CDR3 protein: CASSLGASSAGELFF
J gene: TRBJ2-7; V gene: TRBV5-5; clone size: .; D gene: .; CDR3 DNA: TGTGCCAGCAGCAGGCTGGGGGGTGACGGAGCCTACGAGCAGTACTTC; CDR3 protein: CASSRLGGDGAYEQYF
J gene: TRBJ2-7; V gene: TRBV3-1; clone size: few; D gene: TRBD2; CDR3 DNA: TGTGCCAGCAGCCTTAGCGGGGGGCGCCACTACGAGCAGTACTTC; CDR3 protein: CASSLSGGRHYEQYF
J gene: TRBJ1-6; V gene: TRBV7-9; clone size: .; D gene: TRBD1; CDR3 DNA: TGTGCCAGCAGCTTATCAGGGGGCGGTTCACCCCTCCACTTT; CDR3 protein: CASSLSGGGSPLHF
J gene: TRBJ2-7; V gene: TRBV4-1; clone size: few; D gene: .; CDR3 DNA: TGCGCCAGCAGCCAAGATCTGCGCCGCTCCTACGAGCAGTACTTC; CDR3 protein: CASSQDLRRSYEQYF
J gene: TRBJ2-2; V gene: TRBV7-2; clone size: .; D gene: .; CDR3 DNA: TGTGCCAGCAGCTTAGTACTGTACACCGGGGAGCTGTTTTTT; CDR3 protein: CASSLVLYTGELFF
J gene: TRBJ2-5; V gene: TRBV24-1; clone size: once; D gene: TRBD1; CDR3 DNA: TGTGCCACCAGTGCCGCGGACAGGGTCCAAGAGACCCAGTACTTC; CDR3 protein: CATSAADRVQETQYF